The following is a T cell receptor (beta chain) sequence with its context. A universal primer site arose from template switching, and cDNA bore unique molecular identifiers. TCRdb passed the 5' RACE reads through MiXCR, listing each CDR3 protein once. The sample carries hundreds of thousands of distinct CDR3 sequences, 15% to 20% recorded once. This entry belongs to a study of identical twins. These data also formed part of another study, on T cells expressing NK-cell markers. That source notes: T cells sorted in several experiments were restricted to alpha-beta TCR T cells by an anti-gamma-delta TCR antibody.

The source material was PBMCs. This receptor was obtained from a woman between 18 and 30 years old in good health.

CDR3 residues: CASSPNSGGAYEQYF. The CDR3 nucleotides are TGTGCCAGCAGCCCCAACTCAGGGGGCGCGTACGAGCAGTACTTC. This chain links TRBV12-3 or TRBV12-4 with TRBJ2-7, with 8 bases lining up with TRBD1. This CDR3 contains 15 residues. V dropped 6 bases and J dropped 4; count of bases not matched to a gene: 11.